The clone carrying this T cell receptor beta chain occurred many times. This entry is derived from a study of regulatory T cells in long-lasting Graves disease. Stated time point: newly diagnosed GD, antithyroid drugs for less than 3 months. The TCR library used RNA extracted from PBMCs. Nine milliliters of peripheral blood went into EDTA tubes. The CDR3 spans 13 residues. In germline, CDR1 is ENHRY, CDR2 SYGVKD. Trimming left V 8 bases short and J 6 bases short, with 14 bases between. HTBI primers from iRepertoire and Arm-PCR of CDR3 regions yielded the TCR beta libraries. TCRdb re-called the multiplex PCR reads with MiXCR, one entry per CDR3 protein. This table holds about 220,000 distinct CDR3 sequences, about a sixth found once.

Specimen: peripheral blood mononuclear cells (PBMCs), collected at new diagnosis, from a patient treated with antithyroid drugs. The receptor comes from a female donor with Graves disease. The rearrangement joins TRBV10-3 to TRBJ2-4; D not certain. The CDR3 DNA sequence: TGTGCCATCCGTAGCCTCGAAGGAAACATTCAGTACTTC. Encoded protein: CAIRSLEGNIQYF.